The 10 T cell receptor delta chains reported below all come from one sample, sequenced in a study of gamma-delta T cells after stem cell transplantation. With CATT, TCRdb re-called clones from the RT-PCR reads. The table shows about 660 delta-chain clones, with 6.5% to 7% occurring only once. Sequenced sample: gamma-delta T cells. The receptors shown here come from a human donor. It is not recorded whose cells these are; they may come from a transplant donor.

A remark on this clone: A far larger clone is one base from this, pointing to a likely read error. The identical CDR3 is also encoded by other nucleotide sequences in the sample. The rearrangement joins TRDV2 to TRDJ1; 9 bases are a match to TRDD2. The CDR3 sequence is 19 residues long. Germline assignment: CDR1 GEAIGNYY and CDR2 EKD. CDR3 sequence: CACDTHLPTIRGDYDKLIF. The CDR3 DNA is TGCGCCTGTGACACCCACCTTCCTACAATCCGTGGGGACTACGATAAACTCATCTTT.

With respect to this clone: One base separates it from a far larger clone, so it is likely a read error. Other DNA sequences from this sample encode an identical CDR3 as well. This chain joins TRDV2 and TRDJ3, with 12 bases aligning to TRDD3. The CDR3 length is 18 residues. Per the germline V gene, CDR1 is GEAIGNYY and CDR2 is EKD. The CDR3 DNA follows: TGTGCCTGTGACGTCCTGGGGGATACGGCCTGGGATACCCGACAGATGTTTTTC. Its protein is CACDVLGDTAWDTRQMFF.

The table lists this clone with a few counts. Given a far larger clone just one base away, this is likely a sequencing read error. In the same sample, other DNA sequences code for this CDR3. V usage is TRDV1 and J usage is TRDJ1; D not resolved. The V end lost 0 bases, the J end lost 2 bases, and 10 bases lay between the germline ends. The CDR3 runs to 15 residues. Germline V lookup: CDR1 TSWWSYY, CDR2 QGS. The CDR3 spells CALGELARKTDKLIF. CDR3 in DNA: TGTGCTCTTGGGGAACTTGCCCGAAAAACCGATAAACTCATCTTT.

This clone was detected a few times. The protein that TCRdb holds for this DNA derives from a much larger clone and differs from the translated DNA at residue 3, which likely indicates a read error; the protein shown here is translated from the DNA. The gene calls are TRDV3 and TRDJ1, with 8 bases lining up with TRDD3. The CDR3 has 17 residues. CDR1 and CDR2 from the germline V gene are TVYSNPD and GDNSRS (reference sequence). CDR3 coding DNA: TGTGCGCGAACTTCCCGATTTACTGGGGGCAACACCGATAAACTCATCTTT. Its translation: CARTSRFTGGNTDKLIF. The full variable domain, its missing parts supplied by reference TRDV3 and TRDJ1, is CDKVTQSSPDQTVASGSEVVLLCTYDTVYSNPDLFWYRIRPDYSFQFVFYGDNSRSEGADFTQGRFSVKHILTQKAFHLVISPVRTEDSATYYCARTSRFTGGNTDKLIFGKGTRVTVEP.

Comments on this clone: The protein that TCRdb holds for this DNA derives from a much larger clone and differs from the translated DNA at residue 4, which likely indicates a read error; the protein shown here is translated from the DNA. V gene TRDV2 combines with J gene TRDJ1; 11 bases match TRDD3. CDR1 and CDR2 from the germline V gene are GEAIGNYY and EKD. The CDR3 runs to 15 residues. V shed 5 bases and J 7 bases; nucleotides not matched to a gene: 11. CDR3 residues: CACGALLGDSGKLIF. The CDR3 nucleotides read TGTGCCTGTGGCGCGTTACTGGGGGATAGTGGTAAACTCATCTTT.

Note on this clone: The protein TCRdb gives is from a much larger clone and does not agree with this DNA's translation at residue 5, likely a read error; the protein shown here comes from the DNA. This chain links TRDV2 with TRDJ1, with D maybe TRDD3 (5 bases). The CDR3 totals 16 residues. Germline values: CDR1 GEAIGNYY, CDR2 EKD. V lost 2 bases and J 0 bases, leaving 15 bases between the germline ends. CDR3 amino acids: CACDIMGTKYTDKLIF. The CDR3 bases are TGTGCCTGTGACATCATGGGGACGAAGTACACCGATAAACTCATCTTT.

On this clone: Since a far larger clone is one base different, this is likely a read error. The chain links TRDV1 to TRDJ1, with D maybe TRDD3 (9 bases). Looked up from germline, CDR1 is TSWWSYY and CDR2 is QGS. The V end lost 4 bases, the J end lost 0 bases, and 36 bases lay between the germline ends. The CDR3 is made up of 23 amino acids. CDR3 residues: CALGGLPSYIKSLLGDHTDKLIF. The CDR3 DNA reads TGTGCTCTTGGGGGACTTCCTTCCTATATCAAATCCCTACTGGGGGACCACACCGATAAACTCATCTTT.

This clone was seen only a few times. TCRdb lists the protein of a much larger clone for this DNA, which differs at residue 7, so this is likely a read error; the protein given here is translated from the DNA itself. The J gene is TRDJ1, the V gene TRDV2; 11 nucleotides align to TRDD3. With V trimmed by 0 bases and J by 0 bases, 14 bases remained unmatched. Germline-derived CDR1 and CDR2 are GEAIGNYY and EKD. The CDR3 runs 20 residues. The CDR3 protein is CACDTVSGGYVNLDTDKLIF. The CDR3 nucleotides are TGTGCCTGTGACACCGTTAGTGGGGGATACGTCAATTTGGACACCGATAAACTCATCTTT.

The table lists this clone with a few counts. DNA of the CDR3: TGTGCCTGCACCGAGGTGAGGAACTTACTGGGGGACCGAAACACCGATAAACTCATCTTT. Protein: CACTEVRNLLGDRNTDKLIF. V gene TRDV2 combines with J gene TRDJ1; TRDD3 matches 9 bases. This CDR3 comprises 20 residues. The V segment lost 7 bases and the J segment 0 bases; nucleotides outside the gene matches: 23. CDR1 GEAIGNYY and CDR2 EKD come from the germline V gene.

This clone is deemed medium-sized. A far bigger clonotype differs at one base, so this is likely a read error. Other DNA variants within this sample encode the same CDR3. This chain links TRDV3 with TRDJ1; D gene ambiguous. There are 17 residues in the CDR3. Germline V lookup: CDR1 TVYSNPD, CDR2 GDNSRS (reference sequence). CDR3 coding DNA: TGCGCCTTTTTCTCGTCGCGGGTGAGACGAGGAACCGATAAACTCATCTTT. It specifies CAFFSSRVRRGTDKLIF.